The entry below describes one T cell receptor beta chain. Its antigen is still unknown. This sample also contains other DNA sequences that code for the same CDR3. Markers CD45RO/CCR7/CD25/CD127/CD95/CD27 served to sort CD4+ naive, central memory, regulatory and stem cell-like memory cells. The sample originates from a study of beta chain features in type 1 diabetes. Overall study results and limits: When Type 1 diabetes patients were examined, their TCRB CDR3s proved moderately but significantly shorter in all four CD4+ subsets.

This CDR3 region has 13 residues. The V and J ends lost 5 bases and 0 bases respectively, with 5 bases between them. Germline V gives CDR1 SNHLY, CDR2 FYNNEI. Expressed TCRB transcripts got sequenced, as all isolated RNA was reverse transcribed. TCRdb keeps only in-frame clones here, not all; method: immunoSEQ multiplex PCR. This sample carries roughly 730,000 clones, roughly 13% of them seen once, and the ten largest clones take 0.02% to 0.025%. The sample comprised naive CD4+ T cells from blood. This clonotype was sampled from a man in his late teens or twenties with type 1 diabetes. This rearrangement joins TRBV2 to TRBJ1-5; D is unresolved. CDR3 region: CASSPGSNQPQHF. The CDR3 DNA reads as TGTGCCAGCAGTCCAGGTAGCAATCAGCCCCAGCATTTT.